This TCR beta chain was observed in a study of T cell repertoires in ileal Crohn's disease (dated by TCRdb to about 2019). Context from the whole study: The median duration of disease was approximately 8.3 years, and at the time of surgery roughly 36% of patients were active smokers. All patients had surgery for a complication: stricturing disease in about 60% and penetrating disease in about 40%. Neoterminal ileum biopsies obtained at postoperative colonoscopy were designated as M6 samples. A Rutgeerts score above i0 was used to define endoscopic postoperative recurrence. A total of around 150 mucosal samples from 57 patients were sequenced, collected from several sites on the surgical specimen as well as at postoperative endoscopy. Postoperative therapy was given to about half of the patients, with thiopurines administered to ten to eleven patients and anti-TNF agents administered to some 20 patients. TCR repertoire analysis was performed in around 60 Crohn's disease patients drawn from a prospective multicentre cohort. The study was conducted in parallel with a multicentre cohort that was designed to identify predictors of early endoscopic recurrence following ileocolonic resection. The research as a whole found: Higher percentages of high-frequency clones at the time of surgery were linked to endoscopic recurrence, and every patient with clonality above 26.8% (18/57) had recurrence. A significantly higher proportion of clonal expansions was observed in active smokers at surgery than in non-smokers (about 25% vs 20%, p=0.02). More high-frequency clones were carried by sorted CD8 T cells than by CD4 T cells, suggesting that mucosal expansions were mainly CD8. Mucosal CD4 and CD8 T cells were sorted and sequenced only in a subgroup of patients, the size of which was not stated. Postoperative endoscopy was performed at varying times within the first year after surgery, with a median delay of roughly 6.3 months.

Via the germline V gene (reference sequence), CDR1 is LNHNV and CDR2 YYDKDF. Relative to germline, V is 1 base shorter and J is 2 bases shorter, with 8 bases between their ends. From the cysteine up to the phenylalanine, the CDR3 has a length of 14 residues. The retained sequence is limited to the CDR3, 42 bases, with the frame set at the first base. This sample's time point label indicates: neoterminal ileum biopsy at postoperative endoscopy, about 6 months after surgery. To be eligible, patients had to be adults with ileal or ileocolonic Crohn's disease and an indication for ileocolonic resection. Whole ileal mucosal biopsies were kept frozen at -80 degrees C prior to DNA extraction. Genomic DNA was extracted from frozen whole biopsies with a TRizol-based method and quantified on a NanoDrop 2000 spectrophotometer. Regarding this clone: Its antigen target is currently unknown. No much larger clone exists at a distance of one base, and base qualities are not known.

For commercial TCRB immunosequencing, five hundred nanograms of biopsy DNA were submitted for each sample. Adaptive Biotechnology amplified the CDR3 regions from genomic DNA with a two-step multiplex PCR designed to control amplification bias. In the first PCR, primers covered every V and J gene segment, and in the second PCR, barcodes and Illumina adapters were added. CDR3 libraries were sequenced using an Illumina instrument. The study's processing was this. The analysis used both the pipelines supplied by the vendor and custom analysis of the raw data in R/Bioconductor with R version 3.3.0. Clonality, which ranges from 0 to 1, was calculated as the inverse of the normalised Shannon entropy across all productive clones. The repertoire share taken up by the top 100 clones defined high-frequency clones, and only clones that passed a 95% confidence test were kept. Repertoire diversity was measured with the Simpson index, and overlap between samples was measured with the Morisita-Horn index. As stored in TCRdb, this immuneACCESS dataset retains in-frame rearrangements with V and J assigned. A fraction of the clones does not appear; measured against another copy, unresolved V genes explain less than half of the discrepancy, and the remainder lacks a known reason. D and trimming come from the DNA, and the V and J calls and clone size come from that table. Across this sample there are about 2,600 clones, with just over 70% seen only once. The biggest ten clones account for 30% to 40% of the sample.

The chain is assembled from TRBV15 and TRBJ2-5; the best D guess is TRBD2, with 6 bases matching. What was sequenced was ileal tissue. This sequence originates from an adult with Crohn's disease. The nucleotide sequence is given as TGTGCCACCAGCAGAGGGGGAGGACAAGAGACCCAGTACTTC. Its coded protein is CATSRGGGQETQYF.